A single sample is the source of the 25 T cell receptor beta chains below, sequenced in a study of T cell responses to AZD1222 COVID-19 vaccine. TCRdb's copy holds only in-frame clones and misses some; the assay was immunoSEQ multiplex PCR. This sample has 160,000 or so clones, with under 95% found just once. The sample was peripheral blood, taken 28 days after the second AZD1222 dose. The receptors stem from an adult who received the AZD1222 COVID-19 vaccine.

The CDR3 nucleotides read TGTGCCAGCAGTGAGACAGACAGGGTCCCTGAAGCTTTCTTT. Protein sequence: CASSETDRVPEAFF. The V and J genes are TRBV2 and TRBJ1-1, with 7 bases identical to TRBD1. The CDR3 covers 14 residues. Trimming took 3 bases from V and 6 from J; bases not matched to a gene: 7. Germline V gene lookup returns CDR1 SNHLY and CDR2 FYNNEI.

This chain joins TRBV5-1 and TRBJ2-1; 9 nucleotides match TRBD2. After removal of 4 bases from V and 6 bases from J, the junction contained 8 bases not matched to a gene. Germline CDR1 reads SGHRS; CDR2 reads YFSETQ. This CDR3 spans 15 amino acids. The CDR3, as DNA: TGCGCCAGCAGCCCGACCCTAGCGGGGCCCAATGAGCAGTTCTTC. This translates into CASSPTLAGPNEQFF.

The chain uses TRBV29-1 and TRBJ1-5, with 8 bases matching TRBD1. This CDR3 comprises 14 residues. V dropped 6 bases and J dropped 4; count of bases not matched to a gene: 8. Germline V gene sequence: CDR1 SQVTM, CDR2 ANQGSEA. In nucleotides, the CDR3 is TGCAGCGTCCGCGGGACAGGCCTTAATCAGCCCCAGCATTTT. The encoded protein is CSVRGTGLNQPQHF.

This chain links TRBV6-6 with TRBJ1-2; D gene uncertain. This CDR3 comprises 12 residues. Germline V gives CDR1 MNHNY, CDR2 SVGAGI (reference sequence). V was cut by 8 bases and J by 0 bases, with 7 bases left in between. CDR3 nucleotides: TGTGCCAGCGTGGGGTCTAACTATGGCTACACCTTC. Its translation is CASVGSNYGYTF.

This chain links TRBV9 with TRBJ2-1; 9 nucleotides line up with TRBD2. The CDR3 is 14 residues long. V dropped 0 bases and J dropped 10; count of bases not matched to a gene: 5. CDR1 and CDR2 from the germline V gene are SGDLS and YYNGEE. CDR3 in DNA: TGTGCCAGCAGCGTAGCGGGCGGGGGGGAAGAGCAGTTCTTC. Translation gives CASSVAGGGEEQFF.

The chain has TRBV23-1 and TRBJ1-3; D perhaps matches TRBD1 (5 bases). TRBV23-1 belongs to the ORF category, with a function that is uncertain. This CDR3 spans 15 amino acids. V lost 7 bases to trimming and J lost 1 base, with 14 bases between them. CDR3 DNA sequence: TGCGCCAGCACCCCAAATGGGACTTCTGGAAACACCATATATTTT. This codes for CASTPNGTSGNTIYF.

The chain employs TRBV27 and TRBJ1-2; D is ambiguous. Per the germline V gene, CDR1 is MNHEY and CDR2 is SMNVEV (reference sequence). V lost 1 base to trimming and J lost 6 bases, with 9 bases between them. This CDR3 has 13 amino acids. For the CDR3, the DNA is TGTGCCAGCAGTTTATTCGGTCGGGATGGCTACACCTTC. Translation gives CASSLFGRDGYTF.

The CDR3 nucleotides read TGTGCCAGCAGCCAAGATCGGGGAGCGACAGCGAGCCTCTACGAGCAGTACTTC. Protein product: CASSQDRGATASLYEQYF. The genes are TRBV3-1 (or the pseudogene TRBV3-2) and TRBJ2-7, with D perhaps assigned TRBD1 or TRBD2 (5 bases each). The CDR3 is made up of 18 amino acids. Trimming removed 0 bases from V and 3 bases from J, with 21 bases in between. Germline V lookup: CDR1 LGHDT, CDR2 YNNKEL (reference sequence).

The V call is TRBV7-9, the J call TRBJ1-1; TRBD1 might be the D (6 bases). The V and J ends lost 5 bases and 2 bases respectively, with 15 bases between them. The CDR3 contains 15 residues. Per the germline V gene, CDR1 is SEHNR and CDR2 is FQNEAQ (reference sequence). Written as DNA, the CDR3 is TGTGCCAGCAGCGTAACTCGGACAGCTAACACTGAAGCTTTCTTT. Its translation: CASSVTRTANTEAFF.

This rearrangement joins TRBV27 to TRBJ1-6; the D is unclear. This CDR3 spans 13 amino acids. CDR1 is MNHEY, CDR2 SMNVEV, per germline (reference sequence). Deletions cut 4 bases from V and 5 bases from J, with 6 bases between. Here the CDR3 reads CASSYADNSPLHF. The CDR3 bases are TGTGCCAGCAGTTACGCGGATAATTCACCCCTCCACTTT.

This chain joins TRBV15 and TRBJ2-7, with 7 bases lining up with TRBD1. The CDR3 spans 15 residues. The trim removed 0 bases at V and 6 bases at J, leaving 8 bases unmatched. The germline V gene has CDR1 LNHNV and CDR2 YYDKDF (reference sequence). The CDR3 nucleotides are TGTGCCACCAGCAGAGATATACAGGGGACGGGCGAGCAGTACTTC. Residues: CATSRDIQGTGEQYF.

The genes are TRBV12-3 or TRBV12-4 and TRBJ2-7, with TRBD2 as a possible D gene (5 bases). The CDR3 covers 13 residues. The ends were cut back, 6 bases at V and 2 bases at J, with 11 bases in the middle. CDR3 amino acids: CASRSDGTYEQYF. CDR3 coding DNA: TGTGCCAGCAGGTCGGACGGGACCTACGAGCAGTACTTC.

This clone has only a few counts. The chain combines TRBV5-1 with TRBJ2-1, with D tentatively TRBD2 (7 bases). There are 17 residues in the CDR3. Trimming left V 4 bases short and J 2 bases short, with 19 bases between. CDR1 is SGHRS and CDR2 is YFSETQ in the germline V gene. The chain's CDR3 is CASSPSGDNGAYNEQFF. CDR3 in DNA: TGCGCCAGCAGCCCCAGCGGGGACAATGGGGCCTACAATGAGCAGTTCTTC.

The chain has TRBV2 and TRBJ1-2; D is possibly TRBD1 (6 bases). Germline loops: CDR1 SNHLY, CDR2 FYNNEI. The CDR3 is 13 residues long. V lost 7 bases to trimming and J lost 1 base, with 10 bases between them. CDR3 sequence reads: CASKDSRNYGYTF. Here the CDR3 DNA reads TGTGCCAGCAAGGACAGCCGTAACTATGGCTACACCTTC.

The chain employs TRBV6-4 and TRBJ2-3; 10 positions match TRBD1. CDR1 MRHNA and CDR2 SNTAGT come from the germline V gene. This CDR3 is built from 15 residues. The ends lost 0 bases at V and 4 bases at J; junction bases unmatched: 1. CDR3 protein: CASSDSTGGADTQYF. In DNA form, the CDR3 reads TGTGCCAGCAGTGACTCGACAGGGGGCGCAGATACGCAGTATTTT.

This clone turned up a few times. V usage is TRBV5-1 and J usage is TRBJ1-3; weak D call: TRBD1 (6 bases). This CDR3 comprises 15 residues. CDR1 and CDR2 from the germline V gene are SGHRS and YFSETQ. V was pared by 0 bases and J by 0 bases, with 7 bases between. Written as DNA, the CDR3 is TGCGCCAGCAGCTTGGAGGGGGGCTCTGGAAACACCATATATTTT. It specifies CASSLEGGSGNTIYF.

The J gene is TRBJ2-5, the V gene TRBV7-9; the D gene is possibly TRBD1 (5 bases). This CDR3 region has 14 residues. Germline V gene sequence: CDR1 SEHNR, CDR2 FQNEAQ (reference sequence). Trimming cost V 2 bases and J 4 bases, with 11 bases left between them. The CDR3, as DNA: TGTGCCAGCAGCTTAAGGCAGGGAAGAGAGACCCAGTACTTC. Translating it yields CASSLRQGRETQYF. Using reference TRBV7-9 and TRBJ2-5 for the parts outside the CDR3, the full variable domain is DTGVSQNPRHKITKRGQNVTFRCDPISEHNRLYWYRQTLGQGPEFLTYFQNEAQLEKSRLLSDRFSAERPKGSFSTLEIQRTEQGDSAMYLCASSLRQGRETQYFGPGTRLLVL.

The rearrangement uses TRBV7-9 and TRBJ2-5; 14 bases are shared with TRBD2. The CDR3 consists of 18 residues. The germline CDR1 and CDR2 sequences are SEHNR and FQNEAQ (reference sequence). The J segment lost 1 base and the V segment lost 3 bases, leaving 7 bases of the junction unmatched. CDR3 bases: TGTGCCAGCAGCTTCGGACTAGCGGGGGGAAAGATCCAAGAGACCCAGTACTTC. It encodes CASSFGLAGGKIQETQYF.

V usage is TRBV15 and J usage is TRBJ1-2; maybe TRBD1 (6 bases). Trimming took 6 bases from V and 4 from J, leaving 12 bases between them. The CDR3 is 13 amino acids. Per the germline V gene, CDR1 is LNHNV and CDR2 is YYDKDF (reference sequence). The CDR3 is CATRPGERYGYTF. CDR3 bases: TGTGCCACCAGGCCAGGGGAGCGCTATGGCTACACCTTC.

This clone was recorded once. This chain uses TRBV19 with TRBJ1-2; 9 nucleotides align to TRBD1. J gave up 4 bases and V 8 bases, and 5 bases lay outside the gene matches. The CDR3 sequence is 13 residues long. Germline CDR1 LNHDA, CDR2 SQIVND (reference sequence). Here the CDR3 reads CASSGTGIYGYTF. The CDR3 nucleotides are TGTGCCAGTTCCGGGACAGGGATCTATGGCTACACCTTC.

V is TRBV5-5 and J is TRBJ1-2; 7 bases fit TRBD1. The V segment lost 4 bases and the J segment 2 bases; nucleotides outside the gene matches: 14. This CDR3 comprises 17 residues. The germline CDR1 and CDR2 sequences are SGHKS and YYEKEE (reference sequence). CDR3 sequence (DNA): TGTGCCAGCAGCCCCCGCCAGGGGGGGGAGTTCAACTATGGCTACACCTTC. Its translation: CASSPRQGGEFNYGYTF.

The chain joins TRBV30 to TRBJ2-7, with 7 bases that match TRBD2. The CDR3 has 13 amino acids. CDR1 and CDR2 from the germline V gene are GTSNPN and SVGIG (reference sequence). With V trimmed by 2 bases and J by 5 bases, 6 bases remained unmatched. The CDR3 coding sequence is TGTGCCTGGAGTCGCGGGGGTTGGGACGAGCAGTACTTC. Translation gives CAWSRGGWDEQYF.

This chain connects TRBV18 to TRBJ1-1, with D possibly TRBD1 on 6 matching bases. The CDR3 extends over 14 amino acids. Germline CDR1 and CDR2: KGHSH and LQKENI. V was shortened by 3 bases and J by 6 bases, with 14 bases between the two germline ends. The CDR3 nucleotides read TGTGCCAGCTCACCGTACAGGGAGGTCGCTGAAGCTTTCTTT. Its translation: CASSPYREVAEAFF.

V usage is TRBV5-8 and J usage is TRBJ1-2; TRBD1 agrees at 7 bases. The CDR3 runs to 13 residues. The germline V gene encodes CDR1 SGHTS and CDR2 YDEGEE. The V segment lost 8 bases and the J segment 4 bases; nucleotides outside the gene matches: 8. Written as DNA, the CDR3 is TGTGCCAGTACAGGGGCCTGGCCCTATGGCTACACCTTC. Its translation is CASTGAWPYGYTF. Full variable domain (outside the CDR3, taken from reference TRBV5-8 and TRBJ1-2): EAGVTQSPTHLIKTRGQQATLRCSPISGHTSVYWYQQALGLGLQFLLWYDEGEERNRGNFPPRFSGRQFPNYSSELNVNALELEDSALYLCASTGAWPYGYTFGSGTRLTVV.

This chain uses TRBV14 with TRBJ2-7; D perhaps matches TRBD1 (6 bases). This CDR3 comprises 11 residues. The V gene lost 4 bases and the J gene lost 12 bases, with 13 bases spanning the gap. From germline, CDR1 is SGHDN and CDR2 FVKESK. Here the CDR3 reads CASSPDRFLYF. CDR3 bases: TGTGCCAGCAGCCCCGACAGGTTTCTGTACTTC.